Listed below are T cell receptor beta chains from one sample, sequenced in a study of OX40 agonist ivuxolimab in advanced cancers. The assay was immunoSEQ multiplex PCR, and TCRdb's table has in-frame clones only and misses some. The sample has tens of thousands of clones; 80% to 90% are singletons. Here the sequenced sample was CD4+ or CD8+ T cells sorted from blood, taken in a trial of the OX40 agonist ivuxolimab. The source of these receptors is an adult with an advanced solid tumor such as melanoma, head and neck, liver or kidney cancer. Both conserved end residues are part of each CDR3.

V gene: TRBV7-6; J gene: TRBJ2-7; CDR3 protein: CASSLAVRGGYEQYF
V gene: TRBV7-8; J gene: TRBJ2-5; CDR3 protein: CASSTHQGQYF
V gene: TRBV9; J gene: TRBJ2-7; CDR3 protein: CASSPKVGRGRISYEQYF
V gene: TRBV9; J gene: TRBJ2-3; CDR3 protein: CASSVESGGTDTQYF
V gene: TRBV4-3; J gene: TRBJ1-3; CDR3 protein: CASSQVPPVEAYF
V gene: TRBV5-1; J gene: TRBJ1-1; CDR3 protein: CASTGGAKVTEAFF
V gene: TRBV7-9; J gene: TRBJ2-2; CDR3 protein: CASSLVQGIGELFF
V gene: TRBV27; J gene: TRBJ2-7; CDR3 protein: CASSFGTGGFEQYF
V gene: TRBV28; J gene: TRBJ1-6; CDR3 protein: CASSFGRRSPLHF
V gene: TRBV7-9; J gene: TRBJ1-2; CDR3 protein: CASSPFLTGENYGYTF
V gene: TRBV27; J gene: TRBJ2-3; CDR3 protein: CASSLDWTRSIRGDTQYF
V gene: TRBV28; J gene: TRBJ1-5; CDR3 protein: CASSLKQGKSNQPQHF
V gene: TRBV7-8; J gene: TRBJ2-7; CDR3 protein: CASRGQGVEQYF
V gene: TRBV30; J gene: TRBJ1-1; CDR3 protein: CAWSPGPGTEAFF
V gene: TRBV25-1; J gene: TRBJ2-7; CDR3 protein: CASSEYFPVGGAGYEQYF
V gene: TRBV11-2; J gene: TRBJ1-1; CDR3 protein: CASSLDSAGVSTEAFF